The source of this TCR beta chain is a study of sequential checkpoint blockade in melanoma. Study context: TCRbeta immunosequencing was performed on DNA from more than 75 pretreatment melanoma tumor samples.

Study findings and constraints: Clinical benefit was about 30 times likelier when tumor T-cell fraction and clonality increased. Tumor T-cell fraction and clonality correlated with PD-L1 and CD8+ counts.

The CDR3 sequence is 13 residues long. V shed 5 bases and J shed 6 bases, with 13 bases lying between them. CDR1 and CDR2 (germline): KGHSH, LQKENI. Treatment meaning: randomized to nivolumab then ipilimumab (arm A) or the reverse (arm B). Patients had received no earlier DNA-damaging chemotherapy. Assay used: immunoSEQ multiplex PCR; TCRdb lists only in-frame clones, some missing. In the table there are thousands of clones, 16% of which are singletons. With regard to this clone: Antigen unknown.

The sequencing here drew on tumor tissue (inferred from file names), taken from a patient given nivolumab and ipilimumab in sequence. The sequence came from a human donor with melanoma. The rearrangement links TRBV18 to TRBJ1-2, with unresolved D. The CDR3, as DNA: TGTGCCAGCTCATTCGGCAGTCGAGATGGCTACACCTTC. Encoded protein: CASSFGSRDGYTF.